One and the same sample provided the 23 T cell receptor beta chains below, sequenced in a study of shared clonotypes between healthy human individuals. Sequenced by immunoSEQ multiplex PCR; TCRdb stores in-frame clones only, minus some. The table shows roughly 650,000 clones, with less than 98% occurring only once. Material: naive CD4+ T cells sorted from blood. Subset in this sample: CD45RA+ positively selected. The receptors here all came from a woman in her thirties in good health.

The genes are TRBV27 and TRBJ2-7; unclear D gene. CDR1 and CDR2 (germline): MNHEY, SMNVEV (reference sequence). There are 13 residues in the CDR3. Trimming removed 2 bases at V and 1 base at J, with 6 bases between. The CDR3 region has the DNA TGTGCCAGCAGTTTACGGCGATCCTACGAGCAGTACTTC. This gives the protein CASSLRRSYEQYF.

This clone was found once. The genes are TRBV28 and TRBJ1-2; D is perhaps TRBD1 (6 bases). V gave up 6 bases and J gave up 3 bases, with 17 bases separating them. CDR3 length: 15 residues. Germline CDR1 MDHEN, CDR2 SYDVKM. CDR3 protein: CASSPRGARYYGYTF. CDR3 nucleotides: TGTGCCAGCAGCCCCCGGGGGGCCCGCTACTATGGCTACACCTTC.

This chain connects TRBV25-1 to TRBJ2-7; possibly TRBD1 for D (6 bases). Germline CDR1 and CDR2: MGHDK and SYGVNS. The CDR3 is 14 amino acids. The germline V and J ends were trimmed by 3 bases and 6 bases, with 15 bases remaining between them. The CDR3 spells CASSDHRGFGEQYF. DNA for the CDR3: TGTGCCAGCAGTGACCATAGGGGGTTCGGCGAGCAGTACTTC.

This chain connects TRBV6-5 to TRBJ1-1; TRBD1 matches at 9 bases. Germline assignment: CDR1 MNHEY and CDR2 SVGAGI. The CDR3 loop spans 15 amino acids. The junction had 8 bases not matched to a gene; V was cut back by 4 bases and J by 5 bases. The CDR3 is CASSWPGQGRTEAFF. The CDR3 bases are TGTGCCAGCAGTTGGCCGGGACAGGGACGAACTGAAGCTTTCTTT.

V and J are TRBV27 and TRBJ2-1; the match to TRBD2 covers 10 bases. Germline CDR1 reads MNHEY; CDR2 reads SMNVEV (reference sequence). Unmatched junction bases numbered 8, after V lost 6 bases and J lost 6 bases. The CDR3 runs to 15 residues. The chain's CDR3 is CASRIPGLASNEQFF. The CDR3 DNA sequence: TGTGCCAGCAGGATTCCGGGACTAGCGTCCAATGAGCAGTTCTTC.

The chain has TRBV30 and TRBJ1-1; no reliable D call. Germline V CDR1 and CDR2: GTSNPN, SVGIG (reference sequence). Trimming left V 3 bases short and J 4 bases short, with 9 bases between. The CDR3 covers 12 residues. CDR3 loop: CAWRGHGTEAFF. The CDR3 DNA reads TGTGCCTGGAGGGGTCACGGCACTGAAGCTTTCTTT.

The chain combines TRBV27 with TRBJ2-5; D tentatively reads TRBD1 or TRBD2 (5 bases each). Trimming stripped 7 bases from V and 4 bases from J, with 16 bases between. This CDR3 has 14 amino acids. The germline gives CDR1 MNHEY, CDR2 SMNVEV (reference sequence). CDR3 DNA sequence: TGTGCCAGCACCGATCTCGGGGCAGGAGAGACCCAGTACTTC. Its translation is CASTDLGAGETQYF.

CDR3 coding DNA: TGTGCCTGGAGTAATCAGTACGCTAGAGAGACCCAGTACTTC. This gives the protein CAWSNQYARETQYF. The chain carries TRBV30 and TRBJ2-5; no definite D call. With 2 bases removed from V and 4 bases from J, the gap between germline ends came to 14 bases. The CDR3 runs 14 residues. The V gene's germline CDR1 is GTSNPN and CDR2 SVGIG (reference sequence). The variable domain in full, completed from reference TRBV30 and TRBJ2-5, reads SQTIHQWPATLVQPVGSPLSLECTVEGTSNPNLYWYRQAAGRGLQLLFYSVGIGQISSEVPQNLSASRPQDRQFILSSKKLLLSDSGFYLCAWSNQYARETQYFGPGTRLLVL.

V gene TRBV28 combines with J gene TRBJ1-4; 9 bases match TRBD1. The V gene end was trimmed by 5 bases and the J gene end by 7 bases; junction bases not matched to a gene: 11. The CDR3 is made up of 16 amino acids. Germline V CDR1 and CDR2: MDHEN, SYDVKM. As DNA, the CDR3 is TGTGCCAGCAGTAATCACCCCGGGGACAGGGTTGAAAAACTGTTTTTT. It encodes CASSNHPGDRVEKLFF.

This clone has just one count. This sample also contains other DNA sequences that code for the same CDR3. This chain uses TRBV11-2 with TRBJ2-3; D is unresolved. CDR3 size: 11 residues. Germline assignment: CDR1 SGHAT and CDR2 FQNNGV. The V gene lost 3 bases and the J gene lost 5 bases, with 3 bases spanning the gap. DNA of the CDR3: TGTGCCAGCAGCTTGGGAGATACGCAGTATTTT. Translated: CASSLGDTQYF.

This clone has only one observation. J is TRBJ1-4 and V is TRBV20-1; the D gene is possibly TRBD1 (5 bases). The germline V gene encodes CDR1 DFQATT and CDR2 SNEGSKA (reference sequence). The CDR3 extends over 10 amino acids. Trimming cost V 3 bases and J 13 bases, with 9 bases left between them. The CDR3 DNA reads as TGCAGTGCTAGTCAGGGCAGACTGTTTTTT. Residues: CSASQGRLFF.

The rearrangement joins TRBV5-1 to TRBJ2-5; perhaps TRBD1 as D (5 bases). Germline CDR1 is SGHRS and CDR2 is YFSETQ. The V end was cut by 7 bases, the J end by 4 bases, with 20 bases between. This CDR3 is built from 15 residues. This CDR3 reads CASGLGHPAPETQYF. In DNA form, the CDR3 reads TGCGCCAGCGGTCTCGGACATCCCGCCCCAGAGACCCAGTACTTC.

This clone appeared once. CDR3 residues: CASSPSGGLNTGELFF. CDR3 coding DNA: TGTGCCAGCTCACCAAGCGGGGGCCTTAACACCGGGGAGCTGTTTTTT. The chain carries TRBV18 and TRBJ2-2, with TRBD2 identical over 8 bases. CDR3 size: 16 residues. CDR1 is KGHSH and CDR2 is LQKENI in the germline V gene. J gave up 2 bases and V 2 bases, and 4 bases lay outside the gene matches.

A word on this clone: One end of the junction is discordant with germline, which a read error may explain. This chain connects TRBV19 to TRBJ2-7; no clear D gene. The CDR3 sequence is 16 residues long. Germline assignment: CDR1 LNHDA and CDR2 SQIVND (reference sequence). In DNA form, the CDR3 reads TGTGCCAGTAGTTTAGATAAACAGCCCTCCTATGACGAGCAGTACTTC. It encodes CASSLDKQPSYDEQYF.

The rearrangement joins TRBV28 to TRBJ2-7, with 7 nucleotides matching TRBD1. J was trimmed by 0 bases and V by 2 bases; bases with no gene match: 7. CDR1 MDHEN and CDR2 SYDVKM come from the germline V gene. This CDR3 has 16 amino acids. Written as DNA, the CDR3 is TGTGCCAGCAGTTTACCAGGGGGTGAAAACTCCTACGAGCAGTACTTC. Protein sequence: CASSLPGGENSYEQYF. The entire variable domain, with the rest obtained from reference TRBV28 and TRBJ2-7, is as follows: DVKVTQSSRYLVKRTGEKVFLECVQDMDHENMFWYRQDPGLGLRLIYFSYDVKMKEKGDIPEGYSVSREKKERFSLILESASTNQTSMYLCASSLPGGENSYEQYFGPGTRLTVT.

As to this clone: Distinct nucleotide sequences in the sample also encode this CDR3. The chain recombines TRBV27 with TRBJ1-5; D unresolved. Germline V gene data show CDR1 as MNHEY and CDR2 as SMNVEV (reference sequence). The CDR3 loop spans 12 amino acids. Deletions cut 5 bases from V and 2 bases from J, with 4 bases between. CDR3 protein: CASSQRNQPQHF. For the CDR3, the DNA is TGTGCCAGCAGTCAGCGCAATCAGCCCCAGCATTTT.

A note on this clone: An end of the junction does not agree with germline; a read error may underlie this. The gene calls are TRBV5-8 and TRBJ1-5; weak D call: TRBD1 (5 bases). From germline, CDR1 is SGHTS and CDR2 YDEGEE. This CDR3 has 14 residues. CDR3 residues: CASSRGLSSQPQHF. CDR3 DNA sequence: TGTGCCAGCAGCAGGGGCCTTAGCAGTCAGCCCCAGCATTTT.

In DNA, the CDR3 is TGTGCCAGTAGTACTACGAGCGGGAGTGGATCCGAGCAGTACTTC. Its protein product is CASSTTSGSGSEQYF. The rearrangement links TRBV19 to TRBJ2-5; TRBD2 agrees at 8 bases. The end of the DNA fits TRBJ2-7 better, so the J call may be wrong. The germline gives CDR1 LNHDA, CDR2 SQIVND (reference sequence). The CDR3 runs 15 residues.

The chain carries TRBV27 and TRBJ2-5, with D perhaps being TRBD1 or TRBD2 (5 bases each). TRBJ2-7 matches the DNA end more closely, so the J call is doubtful. CDR1 is MNHEY and CDR2 is SMNVEV in the germline V gene (reference sequence). The CDR3 totals 16 residues. In nucleotides, the CDR3 is TGTGCCAGCAGCCGGCTACGGGGCCCCCAATCCTACGAGCAGTACTTC. Amino acids: CASSRLRGPQSYEQYF.

This rearrangement joins TRBV6-6 to TRBJ2-1; 7 nucleotides line up with TRBD2. CDR3 length: 15 amino acids. J was trimmed by 5 bases and V by 0 bases; bases with no gene match: 4. Germline values: CDR1 MNHNY, CDR2 SVGAGI (reference sequence). CDR3 region: CASSYSPLADNEQFF. The CDR3 DNA sequence: TGTGCCAGCAGTTACTCCCCTCTAGCGGACAATGAGCAGTTCTTC.

This chain connects TRBV7-3 to TRBJ2-7; TRBD2 might be the D (5 bases). The CDR3 is 15 amino acids. V shed 5 bases and J shed 0 bases, with 14 bases lying between them. Germline CDR1 SGHTA, CDR2 FQGTGA. CDR3 amino acids: CASSNGVPSSYEQYF. The CDR3 coding sequence is TGTGCCAGCAGCAACGGGGTCCCGAGCTCCTACGAGCAGTACTTC.

The chain links TRBV6-1 to TRBJ1-1; 8 bases map to TRBD1. Germline CDR1 and CDR2: MNHNS and SASEGT. Unmatched junction bases numbered 11, after V lost 6 bases and J lost 5 bases. The CDR3 has 15 amino acids. The CDR3 nucleotides are TGTGCCAGCAGGGGGCAGGGGGCGGTGACGACTGAAGCTTTCTTT. Residues: CASRGQGAVTTEAFF.

The V call is TRBV28, the J call TRBJ2-7; 8 bases map to TRBD1. In germline, CDR1 is MDHEN, CDR2 SYDVKM. The CDR3 spans 14 residues. J lost 4 bases, V lost 3 bases, and 5 bases had no gene match. The CDR3 DNA follows: TGTGCCAGCAGTTTGCAGGGGGCGCGATACGAGCAGTACTTC. Residues: CASSLQGARYEQYF.